The TCR beta chain described here comes from a study of T cell repertoires and Cas9 in healthy adults. Overall study results and limits: SpCas9-reactive effector T cells were reportedly restrained in vitro by SpCas9-reactive regulatory T cells.

Measured with immunoSEQ multiplex PCR; TCRdb has only the in-frame clones, and not every one. The profile shows tens of thousands of clones, just under 95% of them singletons. This CDR3 is 15 amino acids long. Trimming took 4 bases from V and 2 from J, leaving 11 bases between them. The germline V gene encodes CDR1 SGHVS and CDR2 FNYEAQ. On this clone: Its target is unknown. Other DNA sequences in this specimen translate into the identical CDR3.

The TCR sequence derives from a human donor in good health. Material: CD4+ effector T cells (CD127+, CD25-, CD137-, CD154-) from PBMCs; culture status not recorded. J is TRBJ2-2 and V is TRBV7-6, with D possibly being TRBD2 (6 bases). The CDR3 region is CASSWGTRNTGELFF. Here the CDR3 DNA reads TGTGCCAGCAGCTGGGGGACTCGAAACACCGGGGAGCTGTTTTTT.